One and the same sample provided the 29 T cell receptor beta chains below, sequenced in a study of T cell responses to AZD1222 COVID-19 vaccine. TCRdb's copy holds only in-frame clones and misses some; the assay was immunoSEQ multiplex PCR. The sample carries approximately 200,000 clones, about 89% recorded once. The sample here was peripheral blood, taken 28 days after the second AZD1222 dose. These receptors were collected from an adult who received the AZD1222 COVID-19 vaccine.

CDR3 bases: TGTGCCAGCAGTCCTCGGTCCGCGTCCGGCTATGGCTACACCTTC. Translated, it gives CASSPRSASGYGYTF. This chain links TRBV28 with TRBJ1-2; D gene uncertain. This CDR3 spans 15 amino acids. From germline, CDR1 is MDHEN and CDR2 SYDVKM. With 5 bases removed from V and 4 bases from J, the gap between germline ends came to 17 bases.

This clone has just one count. The chain is built from TRBV12-1 and TRBJ2-4; TRBD2, as called in the table, went unchecked against the DNA. TRBV12-1 is a pseudogene. The CDR3 extends over 19 amino acids. The CDR3 here is CASSLPGLAEGDVKNIQYF. Written as DNA, the CDR3 is TGTGCCAGCAGCTTGCCGGGACTAGCGGAGGGGGATGTCAAAAACATTCAGTACTTC.

The gene calls are TRBV27 and TRBJ2-6, with D uncertain. Trimming removed 0 bases from V and 4 bases from J, with 7 bases in between. The germline V gene encodes CDR1 MNHEY and CDR2 SMNVEV (reference sequence). The CDR3 runs 15 residues. CDR3 in DNA: TGTGCCAGCAGTTTATCCGGTTCCGGGGCCAACGTCCTGACTTTC. This codes for CASSLSGSGANVLTF.

The V call is TRBV7-9, the J call TRBJ1-1, with 7 positions matching TRBD1. Germline CDR1 reads SEHNR; CDR2 reads FQNEAQ (reference sequence). The CDR3 extends over 13 amino acids. V lost 5 bases and J lost 6; bases outside the gene matches: 6. CDR3 in DNA: TGTGCCAGCAGCATCGACAGGGTTGCTGAAGCTTTCTTT. Translating gives CASSIDRVAEAFF.

V usage is TRBV19 and J usage is TRBJ1-5; 10 positions agree with TRBD1. The V gene end was trimmed by 6 bases and the J gene end by 5 bases; junction bases not matched to a gene: 13. Germline CDR1 and CDR2: LNHDA and SQIVND (reference sequence). The CDR3 consists of 17 residues. The chain's CDR3 is CASRSGQGVHYYQPQHF. CDR3 coding DNA: TGTGCCAGTAGGTCCGGACAGGGGGTTCACTACTATCAGCCCCAGCATTTT.

The chain uses TRBV15 and TRBJ2-1; possible D gene TRBD2, 5 bases. The CDR3 sequence is 17 residues long. Germline CDR1 LNHNV, CDR2 YYDKDF (reference sequence). V was cut by 0 bases and J by 6 bases, with 18 bases left in between. CDR3 region: CATSRDRDGSGTNEQFF. CDR3 bases: TGTGCCACCAGCAGAGATCGAGACGGAAGCGGAACCAATGAGCAGTTCTTC.

This chain links TRBV19 with TRBJ1-5; possibly TRBD1 for D (5 bases). The V end was cut by 4 bases, the J end by 2 bases, with 12 bases between. The germline V gene encodes CDR1 LNHDA and CDR2 SQIVND (reference sequence). CDR3 length equals 15 residues. CDR3 coding DNA: TGTGCCAGTAGTACGGAACGCAGGGGCAATCAGCCCCAGCATTTT. Amino acids: CASSTERRGNQPQHF.

V and J are TRBV9 and TRBJ2-2; D is unresolved. The CDR3 has 14 residues. The germline CDR1 and CDR2 sequences are SGDLS and YYNGEE. The germline V and J ends were trimmed by 1 base and 1 base, with 5 bases remaining between them. The chain's CDR3 is CASSVLGNTGELFF. The CDR3 bases are TGTGCCAGCAGCGTACTAGGGAACACCGGGGAGCTGTTTTTT.

The chain recombines TRBV4-1 with TRBJ1-3, with D uncertain. Between the trimmed V and J ends, which lost 0 bases and 0 bases, there was a span of 15 bases. The germline gives CDR1 MGHRA, CDR2 YSYEKL. This CDR3 is built from 18 residues. The CDR3 DNA reads as TGCGCCAGCAGCCAAGATACGGCAGGTACATACTCTGGAAACACCATATATTTT. Translating gives CASSQDTAGTYSGNTIYF.

The chain links TRBV11-1 to TRBJ1-1; no reliable D call. With 2 bases removed from V and 3 bases from J, the gap between germline ends came to 4 bases. The length of the CDR3 is 12 residues. Germline V gives CDR1 SGHAT, CDR2 FQDESV (reference sequence). In DNA, the CDR3 is TGTGCCAGCAGCTTACAGGACACTGAAGCTTTCTTT. This gives the protein CASSLQDTEAFF. The variable domain in full, with the rest retrieved from reference TRBV11-1 and TRBJ1-1, is EAEVAQSPRYKITEKSQAVAFWCDPISGHATLYWYRQILGQGPELLVQFQDESVVDDSQLPKDRFSAERLKGVDSTLKIQPAELGDSAMYLCASSLQDTEAFFGQGTRLTVV.

The rearrangement links TRBV7-3 to TRBJ2-7; 11 bases are a match to TRBD1. The CDR3 is 13 residues long. CDR1 is SGHTA, CDR2 FQGTGA, per germline. J lost 6 bases, V lost 5 bases, and 3 bases had no gene match. The CDR3 here is CASSRTGGLEQYF. As DNA, the CDR3 is TGTGCCAGCAGCAGGACAGGGGGCCTCGAGCAGTACTTC. Drawing the rest from reference TRBV7-3 and TRBJ2-7, the complete variable domain is GAGVSQTPSNKVTEKGKYVELRCDPISGHTALYWYRQSLGQGPEFLIYFQGTGAADDSGLPNDRFFAVRPEGSVSTLKIQRTERGDSAVYLCASSRTGGLEQYFGPGTRLTVT.

The genes are TRBV2 and TRBJ1-4; TRBD1 might be the D (6 bases). V was cut by 6 bases and J by 6 bases, with 17 bases left in between. The CDR3 has 15 amino acids. Germline CDR1 is SNHLY and CDR2 is FYNNEI. CDR3 sequence (DNA): TGTGCCAGCAGGGCCCCCCGGGGGCAGGATGAAAAACTGTTTTTT. The encoded protein is CASRAPRGQDEKLFF.

This rearrangement joins TRBV18 to TRBJ1-3, with a tentative D call TRBD1 (6 bases). V was shortened by 5 bases and J by 1 base, with 12 bases between the two germline ends. CDR3 length: 15 amino acids. Germline-derived CDR1 and CDR2 are KGHSH and LQKENI. As DNA, the CDR3 is TGTGCCAGCTCAACTGACAGGACTTCTGGAAACACCATATATTTT. Protein product: CASSTDRTSGNTIYF.

The chain has TRBV18 and TRBJ2-1, with 11 bases lining up with TRBD2. Unmatched junction bases numbered 3, after V lost 4 bases and J lost 10 bases. From germline, CDR1 is KGHSH and CDR2 LQKENI. The CDR3 contains 13 residues. CDR3 nucleotide sequence: TGTGCCAGCTCACAGGGACTAGCGGACGAGCAGTTCTTC. This gives the protein CASSQGLADEQFF.

This chain joins TRBV11-2 and TRBJ2-5, with no clear D. Germline CDR1 and CDR2: SGHAT and FQNNGV. V was trimmed by 1 base and J by 5 bases, leaving 17 bases between them. This CDR3 is built from 16 residues. The CDR3 DNA sequence: TGTGCCAGCAGCTTAGGAGGTTCGGTCAAGACGGAGACCCAGTACTTC. Its protein product is CASSLGGSVKTETQYF.

The chain couples TRBV11-2 to TRBJ1-1; perhaps TRBD1 as D (5 bases). The V end lost 7 bases, the J end lost 4 bases, and 13 bases lay between the germline ends. Germline V CDR1 and CDR2: SGHAT, FQNNGV. The CDR3 runs to 13 residues. This CDR3 reads CASIPLGGTEAFF. CDR3 nucleotides: TGTGCCAGCATCCCCCTCGGGGGCACTGAAGCTTTCTTT. Supplemented by reference TRBV11-2 and TRBJ1-1, the full variable domain reads EAGVAQSPRYKIIEKRQSVAFWCNPISGHATLYWYQQILGQGPKLLIQFQNNGVVDDSQLPKDRFSAERLKGVDSTLKIQPAKLEDSAVYLCASIPLGGTEAFFGQGTRLTVV.

This chain uses TRBV30 with TRBJ2-5; perhaps D is TRBD1 or TRBD2 (5 bases each). This CDR3 contains 16 residues. Trimming pared 4 bases from V and 5 bases from J, leaving 23 bases between. Germline V gene lookup returns CDR1 GTSNPN and CDR2 SVGIG (reference sequence). The CDR3 loop is CAWTTFRDGAFETQYF. The CDR3 DNA follows: TGTGCCTGGACCACTTTCCGGGACGGAGCTTTCGAGACCCAGTACTTC.

This chain links TRBV19 with TRBJ1-5, with a weak D call TRBD1 (6 bases). Germline V gives CDR1 LNHDA, CDR2 SQIVND (reference sequence). V lost 5 bases, J lost 5 bases, and 13 bases lay in between. This CDR3 region has 14 residues. The CDR3 DNA sequence: TGTGCCAGTAGTCAAGGAGGGGGATATCAGCCCCAGCATTTT. Its protein is CASSQGGGYQPQHF.

This clone was seen a single time. V is TRBV29-1 and J is TRBJ2-5; D call uncertain. Between the trimmed V and J ends, which lost 5 bases and 4 bases, there was a span of 14 bases. The CDR3 contains 13 residues. Germline CDR1 SQVTM, CDR2 ANQGSEA. CDR3 in DNA: TGCAGCGTTAACACTCTTTGGAGAGAGACCCAGTACTTC. Protein product: CSVNTLWRETQYF.

This clone was seen just once. The chain's CDR3 is CASSVAGANTEAFF. DNA for the CDR3: TGTGCCAGCAGTGTTGCAGGGGCGAACACTGAAGCTTTCTTT. The chain carries TRBV2 and TRBJ1-1; D is possibly TRBD1 (6 bases). The length of the CDR3 is 14 residues. The V end was cut by 4 bases, the J end by 1 base, with 10 bases between. The V gene's germline CDR1 is SNHLY and CDR2 FYNNEI.

This chain uses TRBV29-1 with TRBJ2-2, with D unclear. The length of the CDR3 is 11 residues. Trimming removed 6 bases at V and 6 bases at J, with 8 bases between. Per the germline V gene, CDR1 is SQVTM and CDR2 is ANQGSEA. The CDR3 DNA follows: TGCAGCGTAGCAAGTTCCGGGGAGCTGTTTTTT. The encoded protein is CSVASSGELFF.

V is TRBV15 and J is TRBJ1-6; D not resolved. V shed 4 bases and J shed 8 bases, with 12 bases lying between them. The germline CDR1 and CDR2 sequences are LNHNV and YYDKDF (reference sequence). CDR3 length: 14 amino acids. CDR3 sequence: CATSKKAVDSPLHF. The CDR3, as DNA: TGTGCCACCAGCAAAAAGGCGGTAGATTCACCCCTCCACTTT.

The gene calls are TRBV29-1 and TRBJ1-1; D is unclear. Trimming shortened V by 4 bases and J by 0 bases, and 12 bases separated the two germline ends. The CDR3 totals 14 residues. CDR1 SQVTM and CDR2 ANQGSEA come from the germline V gene. For the CDR3, the DNA is TGCAGCGTTGCGAACAGTTTTATGAACACTGAAGCTTTCTTT. Translated: CSVANSFMNTEAFF.

The sample holds one count of this clone. CDR3 sequence: CASSGQDTEAFF. CDR3 bases: TGTGCCAGCAGTGGGCAGGACACTGAAGCTTTCTTT. The chain joins TRBV12-3 or TRBV12-4 to TRBJ1-1; unclear D gene. Trimming took 5 bases from V and 3 from J, leaving 7 bases between them. This CDR3 spans 12 amino acids.

V is TRBV7-2 and J is TRBJ2-7; TRBD1 aligns across 10 bases. This CDR3 has 14 amino acids. Unmatched junction bases numbered 3, after V lost 6 bases and J lost 1 base. The V gene's germline CDR1 is SGHTA and CDR2 FQGNSA. The CDR3 reads CASRPGQGSYEQYF. CDR3 nucleotide sequence: TGTGCCAGCAGGCCGGGACAGGGGTCCTACGAGCAGTACTTC.

The genes are TRBV7-9 and TRBJ1-2, with D perhaps matching TRBD1 (5 bases). V dropped 5 bases and J dropped 0 bases, with 13 bases sitting between them. The CDR3 totals 15 residues. The germline V gene has CDR1 SEHNR and CDR2 FQNEAQ (reference sequence). The CDR3 DNA follows: TGTGCCAGCAGCCCCTACGGGGCCGCTAACTATGGCTACACCTTC. This codes for CASSPYGAANYGYTF.

As to this clone: Only one base separates this from a far larger clonotype, so it likely reflects a read error. This chain connects TRBV11-2 to TRBJ2-3; D call uncertain. Looked up from germline, CDR1 is SGHAT and CDR2 is FQNNGV. V shed 1 base and J shed 4 bases, with 6 bases lying between them. CDR3 length equals 13 residues. The CDR3 DNA sequence: TGTGCCAGCAGCTTAGGGCCCCCAGATACGCAGTATTTT. Its translation is CASSLGPPDTQYF.

A single count supports this clone. The J gene is TRBJ1-1, the V gene TRBV6-5; D not certain. The CDR3 length is 13 residues. The V end was cut by 6 bases, the J end by 0 bases, with 8 bases between. CDR1 MNHEY and CDR2 SVGAGI come from the germline V gene. The DNA of the CDR3 is TGTGCCAGCAGCGCGCCGGTGAACACTGAAGCTTTCTTT. Translation: CASSAPVNTEAFF.

This chain joins TRBV18 and TRBJ2-1; TRBD2 matches at 9 bases. The CDR3 length is 17 residues. Trimming cost V 3 bases and J 14 bases; bases outside gene matches: 20. Germline CDR1 and CDR2: KGHSH and LQKENI. CDR3 coding DNA: TGTGCCAGCTCACCTCTCGAAGCAGCTAGCGGGGCCGTGACTAAGTTCTTC. As protein: CASSPLEAASGAVTKFF.